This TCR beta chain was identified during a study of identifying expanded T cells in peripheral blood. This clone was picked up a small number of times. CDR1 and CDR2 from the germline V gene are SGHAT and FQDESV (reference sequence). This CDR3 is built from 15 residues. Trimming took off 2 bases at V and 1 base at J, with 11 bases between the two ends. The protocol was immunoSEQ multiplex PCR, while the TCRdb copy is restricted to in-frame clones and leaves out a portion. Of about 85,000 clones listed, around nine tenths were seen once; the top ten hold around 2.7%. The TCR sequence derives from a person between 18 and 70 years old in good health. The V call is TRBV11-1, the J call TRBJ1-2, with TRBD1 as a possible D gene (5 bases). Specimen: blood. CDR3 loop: CASSLRRADNYGYTF. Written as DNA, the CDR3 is TGTGCCAGCAGCTTACGCAGGGCGGATAACTATGGCTACACCTTC.